This is a list of T cell receptor beta chains from one sample in a study of PD-1 blockade in classical Hodgkin lymphoma. Sequencing used immunoSEQ multiplex PCR; TCRdb keeps in-frame clones, though not all of them. The sample includes approximately 20,000 clones, roughly 75% of them seen just once. Here the sequenced sample was peripheral blood mononuclear cells (PBMCs), taken before the second cycle of nivolumab. These receptors originate from a human donor with classical Hodgkin lymphoma. Each CDR3 is given with its conserved first and last residue. D genes are given only for firm matches. Clone sizes are given selectively: once, few, many, or a class where the clone is expanded.

J gene	clone size	V gene	D gene	CDR3 DNA	CDR3 protein
TRBJ2-7	once	TRBV28	.	TGTGCCAGCAACAGGAGGGACTACGAGCAGTACTTC	CASNRRDYEQYF
TRBJ2-2	once	TRBV5-1	.	TGCGCCAGCAGCCCCGGCGCGAACACCGGGGAGCTGTTTTTT	CASSPGANTGELFF
TRBJ2-7	once	TRBV9	TRBD2	TGTGCCAGCAGCGTAGCCCTAGCGGGCACCTACGAGCAGTACTTC	CASSVALAGTYEQYF
TRBJ1-5	few	TRBV23-1	.	TGCGCCAGCAGTACTAGACTCGGGGCAGGGTGTCTATATCAGCCCCAGCATTTT	CASSTRLGAGCLYQPQHF
TRBJ2-7	once	TRBV5-1	.	TGCGCCAGCAGCTTGGACCCAGGGGCCTTCTACGAGCAGTACTTC	CASSLDPGAFYEQYF
TRBJ2-6	few	TRBV18	.	TGTGCCAGCTCACCACCCTTGTCTGGGGCCAACGTCCTGACTTTC	CASSPPLSGANVLTF
TRBJ1-1	.	TRBV7-9	.	TGTGCCAGCAGCTTACGGCACAACACTGAAGCTTTCTTT	CASSLRHNTEAFF
TRBJ1-5	.	TRBV19	.	TGTGCCAGTGGGTTTTCGGGGAATCAGCCCCAGCATTTT	CASGFSGNQPQHF
TRBJ2-7	once	TRBV28	.	TGTGCCAGCAGCCAACAGTGGGTCGGTTACGAGCAGTACTTC	CASSQQWVGYEQYF
TRBJ2-1	.	TRBV29-1	.	TGCAGCGTCGACCCAGGGGGGACGTGGGGGCAGTTCTTC	CSVDPGGTWGQFF
TRBJ2-3	.	TRBV5-1	.	TGCGCCAGCAGCCGAACAGGCTCCGATACGCAGTATTTT	CASSRTGSDTQYF
TRBJ2-7	.	TRBV11-2	.	TGTGCCAGCAGCTTAGACCGACTAGCCTACGAGCAGTACTTC	CASSLDRLAYEQYF
TRBJ2-3	once	TRBV7-9	.	TGTGCCAGCAGCTTAGATTCGGGAGTGACAGATACGCAGTATTTT	CASSLDSGVTDTQYF
TRBJ1-1	.	TRBV4-2	.	TGTGCCAGCAGCCAAGATCTGGAGTCCGGACAGCGACTCTTT	CASSQDLESGQRLF
TRBJ2-5	.	TRBV5-1	.	TGCGCCAGCAGCCCGGGAGTAGGAGAGACCCAGTACTTC	CASSPGVGETQYF